In its sample, the clone carrying this TCR beta chain was seen once. This specimen belongs to a study of T cell changes during pregnancy in multiple sclerosis. Sequencing used immunoSEQ multiplex PCR; TCRdb keeps in-frame clones, though not all of them. The repertoire holds approximately 20,000 clones, with around 90% as singletons. Germline loops: CDR1 SGHRS, CDR2 YFSETQ. The CDR3 consists of 16 residues. J lost 1 base, V lost 0 bases, and 3 bases had no gene match. The sequencing here drew on CD4+ T cells from peripheral blood mononuclear cells, taken in the third trimester of pregnancy. The clonotype was recovered from a female donor with multiple sclerosis, enrolled in a pregnancy study. V usage is TRBV5-1 and J usage is TRBJ2-3; the match to TRBD2 covers 9 bases. The CDR3 DNA reads TGCGCCAGCAGCTTGGGAGCTAGCGGGGGCACAGATACGCAGTATTTT. As protein: CASSLGASGGTDTQYF.